This T cell receptor (beta chain) was sequenced for a study of blood T cell repertoires in COVID-19. Assay used: immunoSEQ multiplex PCR; TCRdb lists only in-frame clones, some missing. The table lists 150,000 to 200,000 clones, roughly 80% of them singletons. This clonotype was sampled from a man in his 60s with active or convalescent COVID-19. Sequences were obtained from peripheral blood.

CDR3 sequence (DNA): TGTGCCACCAGCAGACGGACTCACGACGAGCAGTACTTC. It yields the protein CATSRRTHDEQYF. V usage is TRBV15 and J usage is TRBJ2-7; weak D call: TRBD2 (5 bases). Germline V lookup: CDR1 LNHNV, CDR2 YYDKDF (reference sequence). The length of the CDR3 is 13 residues. V was pared by 2 bases and J by 5 bases, with 10 bases between.